One T cell receptor beta chain is described in this entry. The data derive from a study of blood T cell repertoires in COVID-19. Study background: PBMCs, B-cell-depleted T cells, or T cells were the source of the cDNA or gDNA that made up the material.

Clones were read by immunoSEQ multiplex PCR, and TCRdb kept only the in-frame ones, dropping some. Counted here are 140,000 to 150,000 clones, around 76% occurring once; the ten biggest clones make up 4.2%. Sequenced: peripheral blood. The TCR originated in a man in his 60s with acute or convalescent COVID-19.

In DNA form, the CDR3 reads TGTGCCACCAGTGATTTAGCCGGACAGGGGCTGAATGAGCAGTTCTTC. This encodes CATSDLAGQGLNEQFF. V and J are TRBV24-1 and TRBJ2-1, with 9 bases aligning to TRBD1. Unmatched junction bases numbered 7, after V lost 1 base and J lost 7 bases. From germline, CDR1 is KGHDR and CDR2 SFDVKD. This CDR3 region has 16 residues.